The clone carrying this T cell receptor (beta chain) was found many times. The ends were cut back, 5 bases at V and 1 base at J, with 8 bases in the middle. The CDR3 consists of 13 residues. The sample is drawn from a study of spatial heterogeneity in lung cancer. Study background: A total of approximately 69 untreated early-stage non-small cell lung cancer patients served as donors. Among detected sequences, beta-chain ones consistently exceeded alpha-chain ones in number.

The time point here: blood at routine non-recurrence follow-up after resection. Tumor, nontumor lung or frozen PBMC supplied whole RNA that was sequenced unsorted. TCRdb re-analysed the 5' RACE reads in MiXCR, keeping a single row per CDR3 protein. The sample contains fewer than 55,000 distinct CDR3 sequences, roughly 7.4% of which appear only once. V and J are TRBV12-3 or TRBV12-4 and TRBJ2-5; D ambiguous. Sequencing was performed on PBMCs, taken at follow-up. The receptor's source is a female donor with early-stage non-small cell lung cancer. In DNA, the CDR3 is TGTGCCAGCAGTGTCCGGGTCCAAGAGACCCAGTACTTC. Translation: CASSVRVQETQYF.